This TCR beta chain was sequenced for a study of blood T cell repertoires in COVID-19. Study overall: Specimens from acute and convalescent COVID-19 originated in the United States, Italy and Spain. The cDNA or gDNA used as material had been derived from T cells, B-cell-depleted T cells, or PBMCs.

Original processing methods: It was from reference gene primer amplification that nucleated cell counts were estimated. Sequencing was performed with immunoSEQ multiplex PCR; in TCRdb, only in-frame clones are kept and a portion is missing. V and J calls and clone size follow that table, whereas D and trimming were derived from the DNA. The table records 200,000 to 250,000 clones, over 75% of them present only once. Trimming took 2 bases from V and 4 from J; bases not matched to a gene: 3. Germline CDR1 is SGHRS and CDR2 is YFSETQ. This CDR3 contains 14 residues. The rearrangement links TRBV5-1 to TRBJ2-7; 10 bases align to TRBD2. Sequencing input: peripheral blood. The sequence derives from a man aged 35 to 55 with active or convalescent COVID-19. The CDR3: CASSLLAGNYEQYF. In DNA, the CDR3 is TGCGCCAGCAGCTTACTAGCGGGAAATTACGAGCAGTACTTC.